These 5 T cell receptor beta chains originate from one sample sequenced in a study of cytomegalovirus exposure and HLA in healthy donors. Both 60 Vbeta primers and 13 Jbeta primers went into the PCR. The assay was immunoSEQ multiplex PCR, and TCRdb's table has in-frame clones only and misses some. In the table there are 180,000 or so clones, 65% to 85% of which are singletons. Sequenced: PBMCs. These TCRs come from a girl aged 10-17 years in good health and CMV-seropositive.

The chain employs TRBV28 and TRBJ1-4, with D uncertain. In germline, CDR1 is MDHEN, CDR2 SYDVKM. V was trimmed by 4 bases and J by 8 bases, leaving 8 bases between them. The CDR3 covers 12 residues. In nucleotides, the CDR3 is TGTGCCAGCAGTTCGCCTGGCGAAAAACTGTTTTTT. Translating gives CASSSPGEKLFF.

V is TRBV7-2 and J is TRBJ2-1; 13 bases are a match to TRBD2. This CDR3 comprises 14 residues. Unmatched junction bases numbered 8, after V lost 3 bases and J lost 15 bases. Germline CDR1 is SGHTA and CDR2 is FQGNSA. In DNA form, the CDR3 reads TGTGCCAGCAGCTTCCACCGGACTAGCGGGAGCCTGTTCTTC. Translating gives CASSFHRTSGSLFF. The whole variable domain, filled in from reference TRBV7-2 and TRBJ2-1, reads GAGVSQSPSNKVTEKGKDVELRCDPISGHTALYWYRQSLGQGLEFLIYFQGNSAPDKSGLPSDRFSAERTGGSVSTLTIQRTQQEDSAVYLCASSFHRTSGSLFFGPGTRLTVL.

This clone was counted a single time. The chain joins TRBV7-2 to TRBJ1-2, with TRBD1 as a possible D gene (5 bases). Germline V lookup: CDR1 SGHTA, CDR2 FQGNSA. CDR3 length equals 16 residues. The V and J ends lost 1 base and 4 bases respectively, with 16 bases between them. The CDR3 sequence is CASSLVGGTRLYGYTF. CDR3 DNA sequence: TGTGCCAGCAGCTTAGTTGGGGGGACCAGGCTCTATGGCTACACCTTC.

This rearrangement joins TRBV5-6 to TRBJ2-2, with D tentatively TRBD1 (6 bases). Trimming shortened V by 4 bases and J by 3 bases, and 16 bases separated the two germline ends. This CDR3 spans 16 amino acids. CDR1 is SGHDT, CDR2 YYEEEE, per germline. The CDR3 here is CASSHLDRPHTGELFF. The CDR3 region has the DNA TGTGCCAGCAGCCACTTGGACAGACCGCACACCGGGGAGCTGTTTTTT.

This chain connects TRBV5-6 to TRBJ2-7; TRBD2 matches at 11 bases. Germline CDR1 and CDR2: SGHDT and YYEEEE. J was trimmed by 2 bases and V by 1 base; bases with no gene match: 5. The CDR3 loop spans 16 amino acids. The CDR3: CASSLRLAGHTYEQYF. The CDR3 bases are TGTGCCAGCAGCTTGAGACTAGCGGGGCACACCTACGAGCAGTACTTC.